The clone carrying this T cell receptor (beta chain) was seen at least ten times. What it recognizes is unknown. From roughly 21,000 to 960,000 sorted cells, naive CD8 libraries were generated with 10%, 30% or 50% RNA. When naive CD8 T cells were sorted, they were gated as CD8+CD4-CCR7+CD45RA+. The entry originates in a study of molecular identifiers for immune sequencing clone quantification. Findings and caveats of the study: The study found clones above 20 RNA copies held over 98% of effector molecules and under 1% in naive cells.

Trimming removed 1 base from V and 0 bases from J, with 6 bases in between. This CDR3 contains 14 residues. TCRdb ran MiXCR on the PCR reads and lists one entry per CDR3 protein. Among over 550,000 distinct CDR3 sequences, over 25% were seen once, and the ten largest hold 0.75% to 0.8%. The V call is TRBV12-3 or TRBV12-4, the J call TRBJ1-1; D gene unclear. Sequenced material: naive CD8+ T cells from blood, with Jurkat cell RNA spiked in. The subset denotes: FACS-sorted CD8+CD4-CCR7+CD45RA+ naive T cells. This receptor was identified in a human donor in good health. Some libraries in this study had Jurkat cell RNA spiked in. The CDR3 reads CASSLVYMNTEAFF. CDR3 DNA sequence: TGTGCCAGCAGTTTAGTGTACATGAACACTGAAGCTTTCTTT.